These T cell receptor beta chains were read from a single sample in a study of long-term antiretroviral therapy in people with HIV. Some clones are missing from TCRdb's copy, which holds only in-frame ones; the method was immunoSEQ multiplex PCR. The sample shows more than 20,000 clones, 82% of them seen only once. This material consisted of unsorted PBMCs, taken 0.5 years after starting antiretroviral therapy. The receptors here all came from a man between 18 and 35 years old with HIV. CDR3s include the opening cysteine and the closing phenylalanine or tryptophan. The D gene is left open where the match is weak. The size of a clone is reported for some rows only, either as once, few or many, or as a class for expanded clones.

TRBJ1-2,-,TRBV19,-,CASNAGITTNYGYTF,TGTGCCAGTAATGCAGGAATAACAACTAACTATGGCTACACCTTC
TRBJ1-2,-,TRBV7-3,-,CASSPDKNYGYTF,TGTGCCAGCAGCCCAGACAAGAACTATGGCTACACCTTC
TRBJ1-1,-,TRBV4-1,-,CASSPIGAEAFF,TGCGCCAGCAGCCCCATCGGCGCTGAAGCTTTCTTT
TRBJ2-5,-,TRBV11-3,TRBD2,CASSLTSGRIETQYF,TGTGCCAGCAGCCTCACTAGCGGACGGATAGAGACCCAGTACTTC
TRBJ2-1,-,TRBV11-2,TRBD1,CASSPGGPINEQFF,TGTGCCAGCAGCCCAGGGGGCCCGATCAATGAGCAGTTCTTC
TRBJ2-7,-,TRBV28,-,CASSLIPGTHYEQYF,TGTGCCAGCAGTTTGATCCCAGGTACACACTACGAGCAGTACTTC
TRBJ2-3,-,TRBV7-2,-,CASSFWVGSDTQYF,TGTGCCAGCAGCTTTTGGGTGGGTTCGGATACGCAGTATTTT
TRBJ2-3,-,TRBV10-3,TRBD2,CAISLAGPPGKGVNTQYF,TGTGCCATCAGTCTAGCGGGGCCCCCTGGTAAAGGTGTAAATACGCAGTATTTT
TRBJ1-3,-,TRBV9,-,CASSVLDRHSGNTIYF,TGTGCCAGCAGCGTACTGGACCGTCACTCTGGAAACACCATATATTTT
TRBJ2-7,-,TRBV9,TRBD2,CASSVDLAGNHEQYF,TGTGCCAGCAGCGTCGACCTAGCGGGGAACCACGAGCAGTACTTC
TRBJ1-6,-,TRBV5-4,TRBD1,CASSVPGQLNSPLHF,TGTGCCAGCAGCGTACCGGGACAGCTCAATTCACCCCTCCACTTT
TRBJ1-1,-,TRBV2,-,CASNKGQPNTEAFF,TGTGCCAGCAATAAAGGACAGCCTAACACTGAAGCTTTCTTT
TRBJ1-6,-,TRBV6-5,-,CASRPSTTSPLHF,TGTGCCAGCAGGCCTTCCACGACCTCACCCCTCCACTTT
TRBJ1-2,few,TRBV28,-,CASSSGTREYGYTF,TGTGCCAGCAGTTCTGGGACTCGGGAGTATGGCTACACCTTC
TRBJ2-7,-,TRBV6-6,-,CASSPVTSARYEQYF,TGTGCCAGCAGTCCGGTGACCAGTGCTCGATACGAGCAGTACTTC
TRBJ1-3,-,TRBV28,-,CASSFRPVLGTIYF,TGTGCCAGCAGTTTTCGCCCGGTCCTCGGCACCATATATTTT
TRBJ1-2,-,TRBV27,-,CASSPRLGTQHPSNYGYTF,TGTGCCAGCAGTCCCCGGCTCGGGACACAACACCCCTCTAACTATGGCTACACCTTC
TRBJ1-5,few,TRBV9,-,CASSRGGSNQPQHF,TGTGCCAGCTCGAGGGGGGGTAGCAATCAGCCCCAGCATTTT
TRBJ2-5,once,TRBV12-5,TRBD2,CASGSGTSEETQYF,TGTGCTAGTGGTTCCGGGACTAGTGAAGAGACCCAGTACTTC
TRBJ2-5,-,TRBV2,-,CASSTIPQETQYF,TGTGCCAGCAGTACCATCCCCCAAGAGACCCAGTACTTC
TRBJ1-2,-,TRBV29-1,-,CSVGGGDYGYTF,TGCAGCGTTGGTGGGGGAGACTATGGCTACACCTTC
TRBJ1-1,-,TRBV19,-,CASTLMGTNTEAFF,TGTGCCAGTACCCTAATGGGGACTAACACTGAAGCTTTCTTT
TRBJ1-4,few,TRBV6-1,-,CASIDRVDEKLFF,TGTGCCAGCATTGATAGGGTCGATGAAAAACTGTTTTTT
TRBJ1-2,few,TRBV12-5,TRBD1,CASGLGDRDYYGYTF,TGTGCTAGTGGTTTGGGGGACAGGGATTACTATGGCTACACCTTC
TRBJ2-1,-,TRBV7-3,TRBD2,CASSLTSPGLAGAYNEQFF,TGTGCCAGCAGCTTAACCTCCCCCGGACTAGCGGGAGCCTACAATGAGCAGTTCTTC
TRBJ2-7,few,TRBV29-1,-,CSVIPALRGYEQYF,TGCAGCGTCATACCTGCCCTCCGGGGGTACGAGCAGTACTTC
TRBJ2-7,-,TRBV29-1,-,CSVEWEDRAGGKQYF,TGCAGCGTTGAATGGGAGGACAGGGCGGGAGGAAAGCAGTACTTC
TRBJ1-3,-,TRBV30,-,CAWSRRGHPGNTIYF,TGTGCCTGGAGTAGAAGGGGACACCCTGGAAACACCATATATTTT
TRBJ2-7,-,TRBV7-6,-,CASSPQARVVQEQYF,TGTGCCAGCAGCCCGCAAGCCCGGGTAGTCCAGGAGCAGTACTTC
TRBJ2-7,-,TRBV18,TRBD2,CASSPAPTGRWDEQYF,TGTGCCAGCTCACCTGCCCCGACCGGGAGGTGGGACGAGCAGTACTTC
TRBJ2-2,-,TRBV6-1,TRBD1,CASDRGNTGELFF,TGTGCCAGCGACAGGGGGAACACCGGGGAGCTGTTTTTT
TRBJ2-1,-,TRBV28,-,CASSTQGGSVYNEQFF,TGTGCCAGCAGTACGCAAGGGGGGAGCGTCTACAATGAGCAGTTCTTC
TRBJ1-5,-,TRBV2,-,CASSDRGLGAQHF,TGTGCCAGCAGTGATAGGGGGTTGGGGGCCCAGCATTTT
TRBJ2-5,-,TRBV6-5,TRBD2,CASMASGRWETQYF,TGTGCCAGCATGGCTAGCGGGAGATGGGAGACCCAGTACTTC
TRBJ2-7,-,TRBV5-1,-,CASSPGGPYEQYF,TGCGCCAGCTCCCCCGGGGGTCCCTACGAGCAGTACTTC
TRBJ1-4,-,TRBV5-3,-,CARSQGEDEKLFF,TGTGCCAGAAGCCAAGGGGAGGATGAAAAACTGTTTTTT
TRBJ1-2,-,TRBV28,-,CASSYPPPANYGYTF,TGTGCCAGCAGTTACCCTCCCCCCGCTAACTATGGCTACACCTTC
TRBJ1-1,-,TRBV5-1,-,CASSLGRAATEAFF,TGCGCCAGCAGCTTGGGACGGGCGGCCACTGAAGCTTTCTTT
TRBJ2-2,-,TRBV19,TRBD1,CASSDGQVLTGELFF,TGTGCCAGTAGCGATGGACAGGTCCTCACCGGGGAGCTGTTTTTT
TRBJ2-5,-,TRBV4-3,-,CASSQEGPTGETQYF,TGCGCCAGCAGCCAAGAGGGACCCACGGGGGAGACCCAGTACTTC
TRBJ1-5,-,TRBV11-3,-,CAALAGCGNQPQHF,TGTGCCGCCCTAGCGGGATGCGGCAATCAGCCCCAGCATTTT
TRBJ2-7,-,TRBV5-1,-,CASSLAQGPHEQYF,TGCGCCAGCAGCTTGGCTCAGGGGCCCCACGAGCAGTACTTC
TRBJ1-5,-,TRBV5-8,-,CASSSTHKREQPQHF,TGTGCCAGCAGCTCGACCCATAAGAGGGAACAGCCCCAGCATTTT
TRBJ1-5,-,TRBV6-1,TRBD1,CASSADRGHPSPQHF,TGTGCCAGCAGTGCTGACAGGGGGCATCCCTCGCCCCAGCATTTT
TRBJ2-6,-,TRBV9,-,CASSVAGRAGSGANVLTF,TGTGCCAGCAGCGTAGCCGGGCGAGCAGGGTCAGGGGCCAACGTCCTGACTTTC
TRBJ2-7,-,TRBV5-6,-,CASSFMGHYEQYF,TGTGCCAGCAGCTTCATGGGGCACTACGAGCAGTACTTC
TRBJ2-3,-,TRBV4-3,TRBD2,CASSQDSLTGGPRDTQYF,TGCGCCAGCAGCCAAGATAGCTTAACGGGGGGGCCCCGGGATACGCAGTATTTT
TRBJ1-5,few,TRBV19,-,CASSMTASNQPQHF,TGTGCCAGTAGTATGACAGCTAGCAATCAGCCCCAGCATTTT
TRBJ1-4,-,TRBV19,TRBD1,CASSIGADRGGEKLFF,TGTGCCAGTAGTATTGGGGCAGACAGGGGAGGAGAAAAACTGTTTTTT
TRBJ1-5,-,TRBV27,-,CASSPGAAGYSNQPQHF,TGTGCCAGCAGTCCGGGTGCGGCAGGGTATAGCAATCAGCCCCAGCATTTT
TRBJ2-2,-,TRBV7-3,-,CASSLGGSDTGELFF,TGTGCCAGCAGCTTAGGAGGTAGCGACACCGGGGAGCTGTTTTTT
TRBJ2-2,-,TRBV2,-,CASSASETNTGELFF,TGTGCCAGCAGTGCAAGTGAGACGAACACCGGGGAGCTGTTTTTT
TRBJ2-2,-,TRBV11-2,-,CASSTVAGELFF,TGTGCCAGCAGCACGGTGGCCGGGGAGCTGTTTTTT
TRBJ2-3,-,TRBV6-1,-,CASSGTKGADTQYF,TGTGCCAGCAGTGGGACAAAAGGGGCAGATACGCAGTATTTT
TRBJ2-7,-,TRBV4-2,TRBD1,CASSQDLAGGSYEQYF,TGTGCCAGCAGCCAAGATCTGGCAGGGGGCTCCTACGAGCAGTACTTC
TRBJ2-7,-,TRBV27,TRBD2,CASTLAGNHKYEQYF,TGTGCCAGCACTCTAGCGGGAAATCATAAGTACGAGCAGTACTTC
TRBJ2-1,-,TRBV7-6,TRBD2,CASFLSGRADGFNEQFF,TGTGCCAGCTTCCTTAGCGGGAGGGCCGATGGTTTCAATGAGCAGTTCTTC
TRBJ1-6,-,TRBV28,-,CASFGGNSPLHF,TGTGCCAGCTTCGGGGGGAATTCACCCCTCCACTTT
TRBJ2-2,few,TRBV9,-,CASSDDRLTGELFF,TGTGCCAGCAGCGATGACAGACTCACCGGGGAGCTGTTTTTT